The 5 T cell receptor beta chains listed next were all sequenced from one sample in a study of OX40 agonist ivuxolimab in advanced cancers. This table comes from immunoSEQ multiplex PCR, and its TCRdb copy is limited to in-frame clones, with some not included. The table shows roughly 30,000 clones, with roughly four fifths occurring only once. Sequences were derived from CD4+ or CD8+ T cells sorted from blood, sampled in a trial of the OX40 agonist ivuxolimab. The receptors were gathered from an adult with an advanced solid tumor such as melanoma, head and neck, liver or kidney cancer.

V and J are TRBV7-2 and TRBJ1-6; 8 nucleotides align to TRBD1. Unmatched junction bases numbered 10, after V lost 6 bases and J lost 9 bases. This CDR3 has 15 amino acids. CDR1 is SGHTA and CDR2 is FQGNSA in the germline V gene. This CDR3 reads CASRPGGQGLSPLHF. The CDR3 bases are TGTGCCAGCAGACCCGGAGGACAGGGACTTTCACCCCTCCACTTT.

The chain couples TRBV7-6 to TRBJ2-7, with 9 bases matching TRBD2. Looked up from germline, CDR1 is SGHVS and CDR2 is FNYEAQ. The J segment lost 5 bases and the V segment lost 2 bases, leaving 7 bases of the junction unmatched. The CDR3 totals 15 residues. The CDR3 nucleotides read TGTGCCAGCAGCTTATTAGCTGCGGGGGGGAACGAGCAGTACTTC. This codes for CASSLLAAGGNEQYF.

This chain joins TRBV27 and TRBJ2-7; 7 positions match TRBD1. Germline V gene sequence: CDR1 MNHEY, CDR2 SMNVEV (reference sequence). J lost 7 bases, V lost 4 bases, and 10 bases had no gene match. The CDR3 is 14 amino acids. The CDR3 here is CASSSWTGAREQYF. As DNA, the CDR3 is TGTGCCAGCAGTTCCTGGACAGGTGCTAGGGAGCAGTACTTC.

The CDR3 reads CASRAGEIYNEQFF. The CDR3 region has the DNA TGCGCCAGCAGGGCGGGGGAGATCTACAATGAGCAGTTCTTC. This sequence joins TRBV5-1 and TRBJ2-1; TRBD2 matches at 7 bases. After removal of 5 bases from V and 3 bases from J, the junction contained 5 bases not matched to a gene. Germline V CDR1 and CDR2: SGHRS, YFSETQ. The CDR3 contains 14 residues.

The J gene is TRBJ2-5, the V gene TRBV7-2; TRBD1 or TRBD2 may be the D gene (5 bases each). In germline, CDR1 is SGHTA, CDR2 FQGNSA. The germline V and J ends were trimmed by 5 bases and 2 bases, with 12 bases remaining between them. This CDR3 contains 14 residues. The CDR3 DNA is TGTGCCAGCAGCCAGAGGGGCAGGCAAGAGACCCAGTACTTC. It is translated as CASSQRGRQETQYF.